This T cell receptor beta chain was profiled in a study of long-term antiretroviral therapy in people with HIV. To note about this clone: Its cognate antigen is unknown.

Version v3.0 of the immunoSEQ assay ran at survey level. In sequencing, about 35,000-50,000 T-cell genomes per sample were targeted. Data came from immunoSEQ multiplex PCR; TCRdb stores just in-frame clones and leaves some out. The sample includes some 27,000 clones, around 79% of them seen just once. Whole-study findings and limits: Dating from about 2004 to 2018, the blood was possibly obtained under older ART regimens. Data on ART adherence, viral resistance or therapy changes were unavailable.

Germline-derived CDR1 and CDR2 are MNHEY and SVGAGI. The length of the CDR3 is 16 residues. The germline V and J ends were trimmed by 2 bases and 3 bases, with 15 bases remaining between them. This chain uses TRBV6-5 with TRBJ2-3; D gene ambiguous. The sequence derives from a man in his thirties or forties with HIV. This specimen was unsorted PBMCs, taken 2.1 years after starting antiretroviral therapy. The CDR3, as DNA: TGTGCCAGCAGTTACGGGGTTGGGGTGGGTACAGATACGCAGTATTTT. As protein: CASSYGVGVGTDTQYF.